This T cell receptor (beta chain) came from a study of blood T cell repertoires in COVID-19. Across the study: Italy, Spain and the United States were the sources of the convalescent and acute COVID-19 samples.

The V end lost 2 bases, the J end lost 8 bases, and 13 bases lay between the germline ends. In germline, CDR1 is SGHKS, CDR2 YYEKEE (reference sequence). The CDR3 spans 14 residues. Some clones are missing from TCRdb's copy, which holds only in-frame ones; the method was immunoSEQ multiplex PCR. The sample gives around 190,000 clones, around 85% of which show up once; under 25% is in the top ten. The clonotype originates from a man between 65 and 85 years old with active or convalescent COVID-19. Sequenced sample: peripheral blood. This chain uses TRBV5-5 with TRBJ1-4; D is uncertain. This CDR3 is CASSFPSEGEKLFF. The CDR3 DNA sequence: TGTGCCAGCAGCTTCCCCTCTGAGGGAGAAAAACTGTTTTTT. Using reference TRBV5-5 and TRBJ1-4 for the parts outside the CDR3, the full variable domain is DAGVTQSPTHLIKTRGQQVTLRCSPISGHKSVSWYQQVLGQGPQFIFQYYEKEERGRGNFPDRFSARQFPNYSSELNVNALLLGDSALYLCASSFPSEGEKLFFGSGTQLSVL.